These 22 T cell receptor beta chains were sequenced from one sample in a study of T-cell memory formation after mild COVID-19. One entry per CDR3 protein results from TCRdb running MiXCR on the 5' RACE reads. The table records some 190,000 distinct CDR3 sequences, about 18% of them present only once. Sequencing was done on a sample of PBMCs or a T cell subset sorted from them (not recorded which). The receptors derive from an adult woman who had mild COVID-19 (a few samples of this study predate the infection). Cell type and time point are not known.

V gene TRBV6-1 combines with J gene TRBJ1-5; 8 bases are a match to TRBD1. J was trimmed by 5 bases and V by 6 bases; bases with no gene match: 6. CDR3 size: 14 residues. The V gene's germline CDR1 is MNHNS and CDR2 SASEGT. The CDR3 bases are TGTGCCAGCAGAGAGTCAGGGGGCTATCAGCCCCAGCATTTT. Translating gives CASRESGGYQPQHF.

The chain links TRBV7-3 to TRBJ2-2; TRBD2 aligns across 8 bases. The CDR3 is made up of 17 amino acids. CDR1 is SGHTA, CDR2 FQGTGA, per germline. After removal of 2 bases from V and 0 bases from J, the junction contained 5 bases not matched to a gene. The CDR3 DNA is TGTGCCAGCAGCTTAGCGCCAGCGGGAGCGAACACCGGGGAGCTGTTTTTT. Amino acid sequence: CASSLAPAGANTGELFF.

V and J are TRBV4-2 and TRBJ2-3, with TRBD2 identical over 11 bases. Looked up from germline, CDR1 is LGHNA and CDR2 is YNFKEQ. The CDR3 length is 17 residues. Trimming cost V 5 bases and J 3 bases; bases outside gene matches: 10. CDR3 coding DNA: TGTGCCAGCAGCACACGTAGCGGGAGGGCCGGGACAGATACGCAGTATTTT. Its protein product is CASSTRSGRAGTDTQYF.

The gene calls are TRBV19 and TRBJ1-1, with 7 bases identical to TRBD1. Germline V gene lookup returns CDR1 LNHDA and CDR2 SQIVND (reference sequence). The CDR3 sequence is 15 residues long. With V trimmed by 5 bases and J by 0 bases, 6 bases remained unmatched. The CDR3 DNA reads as TGTGCCAGTAGTCGGCATACAGGGGTGAACACTGAAGCTTTCTTT. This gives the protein CASSRHTGVNTEAFF.

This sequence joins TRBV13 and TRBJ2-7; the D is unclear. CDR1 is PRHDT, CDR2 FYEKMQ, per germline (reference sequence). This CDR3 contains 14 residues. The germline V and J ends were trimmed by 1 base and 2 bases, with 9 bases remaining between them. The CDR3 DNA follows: TGTGCCAGCAGCTTAGAAGGGTTCCCCTACGAGCAGTACTTC. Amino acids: CASSLEGFPYEQYF.

The CDR3 loop reads CASSPTAGAPGEQFF. Here the CDR3 DNA reads TGTGCCAGCAGTCCGACAGCGGGAGCCCCAGGGGAGCAGTTCTTC. The chain is built from TRBV7-9 and TRBJ2-1; 8 positions agree with TRBD2. CDR1 SEHNR and CDR2 FQNEAQ come from the germline V gene (reference sequence). The length of the CDR3 is 15 residues. J lost 10 bases, V lost 6 bases, and 14 bases had no gene match.

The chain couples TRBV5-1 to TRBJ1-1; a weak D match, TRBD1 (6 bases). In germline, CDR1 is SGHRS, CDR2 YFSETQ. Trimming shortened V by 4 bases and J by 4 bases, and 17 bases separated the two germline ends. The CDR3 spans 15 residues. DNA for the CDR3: TGCGCCAGCAGCCCAGGGGCGGGGGGGAGCACTGAAGCTTTCTTT. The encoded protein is CASSPGAGGSTEAFF.

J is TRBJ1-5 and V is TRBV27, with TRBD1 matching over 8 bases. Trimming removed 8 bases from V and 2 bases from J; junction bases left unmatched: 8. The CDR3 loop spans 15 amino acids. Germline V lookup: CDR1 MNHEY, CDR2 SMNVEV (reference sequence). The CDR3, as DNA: TGTGCCAGCGGACAGACAGGGGACGGCAATCAGCCCCAGCATTTT. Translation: CASGQTGDGNQPQHF.

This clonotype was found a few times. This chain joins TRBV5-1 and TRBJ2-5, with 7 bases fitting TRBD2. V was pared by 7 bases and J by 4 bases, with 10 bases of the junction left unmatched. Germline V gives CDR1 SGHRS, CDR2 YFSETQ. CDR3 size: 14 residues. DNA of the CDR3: TGCGCCAGCTCCGAGGGAGGGGTTGCAGAGACCCAGTACTTC. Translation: CASSEGGVAETQYF.

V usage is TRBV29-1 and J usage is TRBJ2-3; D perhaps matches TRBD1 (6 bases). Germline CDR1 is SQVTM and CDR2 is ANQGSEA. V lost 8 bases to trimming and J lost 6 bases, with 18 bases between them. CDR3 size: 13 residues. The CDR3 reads CSSSDSPGDTQYF. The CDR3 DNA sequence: TGCAGCTCTTCGGACAGTCCGGGGGATACGCAGTATTTT.

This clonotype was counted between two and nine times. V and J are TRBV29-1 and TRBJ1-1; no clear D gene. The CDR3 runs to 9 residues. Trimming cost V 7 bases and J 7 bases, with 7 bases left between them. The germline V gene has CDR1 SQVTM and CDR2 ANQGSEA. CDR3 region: CSAGVEAFF. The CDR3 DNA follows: TGCAGCGCTGGGGTTGAAGCTTTCTTT.

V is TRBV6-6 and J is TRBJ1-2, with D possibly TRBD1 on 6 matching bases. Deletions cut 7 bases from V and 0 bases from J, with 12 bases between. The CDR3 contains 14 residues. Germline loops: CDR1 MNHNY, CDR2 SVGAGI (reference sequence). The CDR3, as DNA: TGTGCCAGCACAGGGGACCGCTCTAACTATGGCTACACCTTC. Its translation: CASTGDRSNYGYTF.

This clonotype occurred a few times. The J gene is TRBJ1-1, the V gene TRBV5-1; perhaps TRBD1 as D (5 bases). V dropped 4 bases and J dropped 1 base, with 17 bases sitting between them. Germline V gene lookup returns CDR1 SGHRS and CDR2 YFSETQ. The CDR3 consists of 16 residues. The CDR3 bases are TGCGCCAGCAGCCCAGAGACAGCCCACCCGAACACTGAAGCTTTCTTT. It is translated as CASSPETAHPNTEAFF.

This CDR3 reads CASSSVQGAFYNEQFF. In nucleotides, the CDR3 is TGTGCCAGCAGCTCGGTTCAGGGGGCGTTTTACAATGAGCAGTTCTTC. The rearrangement uses TRBV21-1 and TRBJ2-1; the listed D gene, TRBD1, was not tested against the DNA. TRBV21-1 represents a pseudogene. CDR3 length: 16 amino acids.

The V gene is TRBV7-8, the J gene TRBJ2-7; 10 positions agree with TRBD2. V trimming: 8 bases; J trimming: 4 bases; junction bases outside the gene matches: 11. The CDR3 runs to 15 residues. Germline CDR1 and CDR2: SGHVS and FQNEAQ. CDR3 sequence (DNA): TGTGCCAGCGGGGTCACTAGCGGGGCTGGGTACGAGCAGTACTTC. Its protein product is CASGVTSGAGYEQYF.

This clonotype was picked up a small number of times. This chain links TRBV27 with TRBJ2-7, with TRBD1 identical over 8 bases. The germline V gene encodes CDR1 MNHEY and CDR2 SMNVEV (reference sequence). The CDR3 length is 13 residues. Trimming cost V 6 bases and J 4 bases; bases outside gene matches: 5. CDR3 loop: CASRTGGKYEQYF. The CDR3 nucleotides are TGTGCCAGCAGAACAGGGGGAAAATACGAGCAGTACTTC.

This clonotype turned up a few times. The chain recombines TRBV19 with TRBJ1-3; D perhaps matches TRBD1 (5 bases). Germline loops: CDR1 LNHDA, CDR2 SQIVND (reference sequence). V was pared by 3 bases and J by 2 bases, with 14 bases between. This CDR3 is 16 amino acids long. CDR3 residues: CASSMGEAGAGNTIYF. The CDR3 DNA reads TGTGCCAGTAGTATGGGGGAAGCGGGCGCTGGAAACACCATATATTTT.

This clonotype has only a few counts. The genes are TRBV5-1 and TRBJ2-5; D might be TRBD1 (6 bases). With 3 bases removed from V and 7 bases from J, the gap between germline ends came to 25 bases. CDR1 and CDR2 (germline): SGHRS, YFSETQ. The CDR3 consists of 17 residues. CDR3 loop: CASSSYRRTEEGVTQYF. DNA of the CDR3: TGCGCCAGCAGCTCGTACCGGCGGACAGAGGAAGGCGTGACCCAGTACTTC.

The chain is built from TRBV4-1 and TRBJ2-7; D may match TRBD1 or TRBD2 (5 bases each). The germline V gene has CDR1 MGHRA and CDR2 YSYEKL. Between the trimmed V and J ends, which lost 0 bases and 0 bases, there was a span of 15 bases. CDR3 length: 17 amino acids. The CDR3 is CASSQDEGQRGSYEQYF. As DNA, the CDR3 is TGCGCCAGCAGCCAAGATGAGGGGCAGAGGGGCTCCTACGAGCAGTACTTC.

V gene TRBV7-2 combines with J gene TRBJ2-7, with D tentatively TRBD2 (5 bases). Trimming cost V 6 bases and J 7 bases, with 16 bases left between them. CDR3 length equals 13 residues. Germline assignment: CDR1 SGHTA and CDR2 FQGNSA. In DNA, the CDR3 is TGTGCCAGCAGTCGACCAGAGCGGTGGGAGCAGTACTTC. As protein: CASSRPERWEQYF.

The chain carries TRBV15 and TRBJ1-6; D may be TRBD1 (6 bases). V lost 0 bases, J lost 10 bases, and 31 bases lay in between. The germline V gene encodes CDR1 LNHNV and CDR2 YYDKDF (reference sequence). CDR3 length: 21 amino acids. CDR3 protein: CATSRDLAAGRRRGVFSPLHF. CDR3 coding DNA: TGTGCCACCAGCAGAGATTTGGCCGCGGGGAGGCGAAGGGGGGTTTTCTCACCCCTCCACTTT.

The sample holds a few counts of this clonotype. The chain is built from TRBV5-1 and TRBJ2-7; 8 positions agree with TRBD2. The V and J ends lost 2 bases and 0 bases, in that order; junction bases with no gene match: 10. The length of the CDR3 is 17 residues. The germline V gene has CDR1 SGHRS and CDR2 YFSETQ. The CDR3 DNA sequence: TGCGCCAGCAGCTTTGCCAAGACTAGCGAGAGCTCCTACGAGCAGTACTTC. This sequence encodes CASSFAKTSESSYEQYF.